This T cell receptor beta chain was recovered during a study of cytomegalovirus exposure and HLA in healthy donors. Only one count was recorded for this clone. Antigen: not known. Amplification used 60 Vbeta primers and 13 Jbeta primers. Produced via immunoSEQ multiplex PCR; TCRdb's table is partial and in-frame only. The sample shows 150,000 to 200,000 clones, about 80% of them seen only once. The CDR3 contains 17 residues. In germline, CDR1 is SGDLS, CDR2 YYNGEE. The ends lost 0 bases at V and 9 bases at J; junction bases unmatched: 14. Study results and caveats: Other equally common chains were less clonally expanded than HLA-associated TCR beta chains, a later analysis showed.

Sequencing input: PBMCs. The clonotype originates from a woman in her thirties or forties in good health and CMV-seronegative. The rearrangement uses TRBV9 and TRBJ2-5; TRBD2 aligns across 10 bases. The CDR3 nucleotides are TGTGCCAGCAGCGTAGGACCCCGGACTAGCGGATTTACGGCCCAGTACTTC. Translated: CASSVGPRTSGFTAQYF.